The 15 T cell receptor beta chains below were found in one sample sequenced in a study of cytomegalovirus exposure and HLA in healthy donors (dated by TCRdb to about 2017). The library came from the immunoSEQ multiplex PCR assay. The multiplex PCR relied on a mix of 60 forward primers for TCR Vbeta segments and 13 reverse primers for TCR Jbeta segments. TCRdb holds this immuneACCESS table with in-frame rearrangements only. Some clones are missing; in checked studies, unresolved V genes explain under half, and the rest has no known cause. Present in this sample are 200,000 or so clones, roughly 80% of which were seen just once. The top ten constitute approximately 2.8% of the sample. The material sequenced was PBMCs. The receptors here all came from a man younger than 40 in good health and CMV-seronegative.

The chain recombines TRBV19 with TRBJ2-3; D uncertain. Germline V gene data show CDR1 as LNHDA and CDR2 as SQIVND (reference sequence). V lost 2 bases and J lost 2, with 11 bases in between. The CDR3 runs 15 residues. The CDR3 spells CASSIFGTDTDTQYF. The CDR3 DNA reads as TGTGCCAGTAGTATATTCGGTACAGACACAGATACGCAGTATTTT.

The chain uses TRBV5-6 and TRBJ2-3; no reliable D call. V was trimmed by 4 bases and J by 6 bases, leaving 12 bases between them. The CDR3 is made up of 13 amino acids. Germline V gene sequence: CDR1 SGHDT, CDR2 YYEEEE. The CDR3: CASSPLGVDTQYF. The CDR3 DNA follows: TGTGCCAGCAGCCCCCTAGGCGTTGATACGCAGTATTTT.

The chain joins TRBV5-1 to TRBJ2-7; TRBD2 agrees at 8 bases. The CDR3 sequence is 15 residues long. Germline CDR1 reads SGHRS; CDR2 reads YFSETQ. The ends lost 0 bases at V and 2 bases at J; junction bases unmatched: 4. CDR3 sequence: CASSLAGGGPYEQYF. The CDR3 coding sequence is TGCGCCAGCAGCTTGGCCGGCGGGGGGCCCTACGAGCAGTACTTC.

The CDR3 spells CASRGASGELFF. Here the CDR3 DNA reads TGTGCCAGCCGAGGAGCGTCCGGGGAGCTGTTTTTT. V and J are TRBV9 and TRBJ2-2; D unresolved. Per germline, CDR1 SGDLS and CDR2 YYNGEE. This CDR3 is built from 12 residues. V gave up 7 bases and J gave up 6 bases, with 10 bases separating them. The whole variable domain, filled in from reference TRBV9 and TRBJ2-2, reads DSGVTQTPKHLITATGQRVTLRCSPRSGDLSVYWYQQSLDQGLQFLIQYYNGEERAKGNILERFSAQQFPDLHSELNLSSLELGDSALYFCASRGASGELFFGEGSRLTVL.

CDR3 nucleotides: TGCGCCAGCAGCCAAGATCTCCCGGGTCTTATGAACACTGAAGCTTTCTTT. This encodes CASSQDLPGLMNTEAFF. The rearrangement uses TRBV4-3 and TRBJ1-1; no clear D gene. From germline, CDR1 is LGHNA and CDR2 YSLEER. Trimming removed 0 bases at V and 0 bases at J, with 14 bases between. The CDR3 covers 17 residues.

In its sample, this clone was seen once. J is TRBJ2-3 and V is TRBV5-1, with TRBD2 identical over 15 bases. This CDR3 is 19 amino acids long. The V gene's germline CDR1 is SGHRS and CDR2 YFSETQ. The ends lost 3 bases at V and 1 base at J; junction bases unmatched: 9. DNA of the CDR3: TGCGCCAGCAGCTGGACTAGCGGGGGGGCGATCGGAGGCACAGATACGCAGTATTTT. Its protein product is CASSWTSGGAIGGTDTQYF.

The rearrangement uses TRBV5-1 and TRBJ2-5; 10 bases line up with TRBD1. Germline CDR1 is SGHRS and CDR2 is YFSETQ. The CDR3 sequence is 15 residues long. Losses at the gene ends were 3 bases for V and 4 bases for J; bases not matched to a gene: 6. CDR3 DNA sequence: TGCGCCAGCAGCTCCGGGACAGGGGTCCGAGAGACCCAGTACTTC. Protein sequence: CASSSGTGVRETQYF.

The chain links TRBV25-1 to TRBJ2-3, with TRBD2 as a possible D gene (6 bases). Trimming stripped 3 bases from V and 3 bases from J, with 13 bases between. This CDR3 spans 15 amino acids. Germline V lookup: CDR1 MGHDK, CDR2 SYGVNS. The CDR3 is CASSDRGRGTDTQYF. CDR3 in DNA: TGTGCCAGCAGTGATCGGGGACGGGGGACAGATACGCAGTATTTT.

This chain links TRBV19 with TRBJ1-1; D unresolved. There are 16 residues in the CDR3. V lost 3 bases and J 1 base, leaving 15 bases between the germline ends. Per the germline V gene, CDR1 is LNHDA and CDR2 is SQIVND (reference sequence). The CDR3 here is CASSMHDARRNTEAFF. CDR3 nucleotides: TGTGCCAGTAGTATGCATGATGCGAGGAGGAACACTGAAGCTTTCTTT.

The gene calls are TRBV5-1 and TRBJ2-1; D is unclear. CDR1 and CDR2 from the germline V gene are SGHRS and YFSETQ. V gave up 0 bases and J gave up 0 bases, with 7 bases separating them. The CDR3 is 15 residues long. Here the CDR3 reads CASSLAQSSYNEQFF. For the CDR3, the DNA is TGCGCCAGCAGCTTGGCACAGTCCTCCTACAATGAGCAGTTCTTC.

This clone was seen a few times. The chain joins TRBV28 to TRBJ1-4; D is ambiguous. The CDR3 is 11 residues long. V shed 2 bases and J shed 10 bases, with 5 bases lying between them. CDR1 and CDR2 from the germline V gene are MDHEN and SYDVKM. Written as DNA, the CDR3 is TGTGCCAGCAGTTTAGGAGTAAAACTGTTTTTT. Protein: CASSLGVKLFF.

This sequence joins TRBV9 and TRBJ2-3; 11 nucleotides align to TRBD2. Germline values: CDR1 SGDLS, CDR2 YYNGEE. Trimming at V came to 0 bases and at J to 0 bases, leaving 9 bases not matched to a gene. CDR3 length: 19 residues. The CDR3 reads CASSVAMISGGGSTDTQYF. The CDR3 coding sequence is TGTGCCAGCAGCGTAGCTATGATTAGCGGGGGGGGTAGCACAGATACGCAGTATTTT.

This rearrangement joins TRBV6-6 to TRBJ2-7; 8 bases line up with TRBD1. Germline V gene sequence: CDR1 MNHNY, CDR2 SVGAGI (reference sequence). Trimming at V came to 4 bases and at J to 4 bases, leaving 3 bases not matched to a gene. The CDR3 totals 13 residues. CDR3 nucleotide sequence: TGTGCCAGCAGTTCCCAGGGGGCATACGAGCAGTACTTC. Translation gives CASSSQGAYEQYF.

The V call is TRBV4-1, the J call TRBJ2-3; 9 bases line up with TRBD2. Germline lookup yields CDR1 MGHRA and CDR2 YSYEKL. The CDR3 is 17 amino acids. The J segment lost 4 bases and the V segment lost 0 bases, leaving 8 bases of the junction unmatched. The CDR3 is CASSQDLSGGRADTQYF. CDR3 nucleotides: TGCGCCAGCAGCCAAGATCTCAGCGGGGGGCGGGCAGATACGCAGTATTTT.

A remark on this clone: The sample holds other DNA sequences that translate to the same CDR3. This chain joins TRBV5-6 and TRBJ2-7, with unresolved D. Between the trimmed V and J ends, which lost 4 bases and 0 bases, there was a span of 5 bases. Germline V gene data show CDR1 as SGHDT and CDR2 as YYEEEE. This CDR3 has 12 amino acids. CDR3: CASSSSSYEQYF. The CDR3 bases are TGTGCCAGCAGCAGTAGCTCCTACGAGCAGTACTTC.